This record looks at one T cell receptor (beta chain) sequence and its context. The CDR3 sequence is 16 residues long. V lost 3 bases and J lost 5; bases outside the gene matches: 8. Looked up from germline, CDR1 is KGHDR and CDR2 is SFDVKD. This entry is derived from a study of blood T cell repertoires in COVID-19. The data were produced by immunoSEQ multiplex PCR, yet TCRdb's version contains in-frame clones alone and is incomplete. The table lists around 220,000 clones, 75% to 85% of them singletons. What was sequenced was peripheral blood. The receptor was isolated from a woman aged 80 or over with COVID-19, enrolled during active disease. The chain couples TRBV24-1 to TRBJ2-5, with 10 bases matching TRBD1. The CDR3 sequence: CATSDPPGQGHETQYF. The CDR3 bases are TGTGCCACCAGTGATCCTCCGGGACAGGGGCACGAGACCCAGTACTTC.